This entry lists 9 T cell receptor beta chains sequenced from one sample in a study of shared clonotypes between healthy human individuals. Produced via immunoSEQ multiplex PCR; TCRdb's table is partial and in-frame only. Here the sample spans around 440,000 clones, 70% to 80% being singletons. The material sequenced was PBMCs. The receptors come from a woman aged 40 to 50 in good health. Some clones in this sample may be carry-over from other donors' samples.

The gene calls are TRBV6-4 and TRBJ1-1, with TRBD1 as a possible D gene (5 bases). The germline V gene encodes CDR1 MRHNA and CDR2 SNTAGT. V was pared by 6 bases and J by 1 base, with 9 bases between. This CDR3 region has 13 residues. The CDR3 loop reads CASRRQPNTEAFF. CDR3 in DNA: TGTGCCAGCAGACGACAGCCGAACACTGAAGCTTTCTTT.

V usage is TRBV4-3 and J usage is TRBJ2-7; maybe TRBD2 (5 bases). The germline gives CDR1 LGHNA, CDR2 YSLEER. The germline V and J ends were trimmed by 4 bases and 7 bases, with 8 bases remaining between them. There are 11 residues in the CDR3. The CDR3 coding sequence is TGCGCCAGCAGCCTACGCGGGGAGCAGTACTTC. Its protein product is CASSLRGEQYF.

This clone came up once. The J gene is TRBJ1-5, the V gene TRBV19; the match to TRBD1 covers 8 bases. Per the germline V gene, CDR1 is LNHDA and CDR2 is SQIVND (reference sequence). This CDR3 has 17 residues. The trim removed 4 bases at V and 4 bases at J, leaving 12 bases unmatched. The CDR3 DNA is TGTGCCAGTAGTAAACCCGTCACAGGGGGTAGGAATCAGCCCCAGCATTTT. Its translation: CASSKPVTGGRNQPQHF.

This sequence joins TRBV30 and TRBJ2-3, with 10 bases matching TRBD2. Trimming took 5 bases from V and 8 from J; bases not matched to a gene: 7. The CDR3 consists of 13 residues. CDR1 and CDR2 from the germline V gene are GTSNPN and SVGIG (reference sequence). The CDR3 sequence is CAWGTSVAFTQYF. The CDR3 bases are TGTGCCTGGGGGACTAGCGTGGCCTTTACGCAGTATTTT.

The CDR3 DNA is TGTGCCAGCTCACCACTGGCTCCGAGCGTGACCAAAAACATTCAGTACTTC. Translated, it gives CASSPLAPSVTKNIQYF. The chain uses TRBV18 and TRBJ2-4; no clear D. V was cut by 1 base and J by 2 bases, with 15 bases left in between. This CDR3 spans 17 amino acids. Germline CDR1 is KGHSH and CDR2 is LQKENI.

Worth noting for this clone: A read error may account for a junction end that differs from germline. The chain is built from TRBV30 and TRBJ1-1; D gene ambiguous. The V gene's germline CDR1 is GTSNPN and CDR2 SVGIG (reference sequence). The CDR3 runs 12 residues. The DNA of the CDR3 is TGTGCCTGGAGGGAGGGTCGCTCTGAAGCTCTCTTC. Its protein product is CAWREGRSEALF.

V is TRBV7-8 and J is TRBJ1-1, with D maybe TRBD1 (5 bases). The CDR3 extends over 15 amino acids. V gave up 4 bases and J gave up 3 bases, with 15 bases separating them. CDR1 SGHVS and CDR2 FQNEAQ come from the germline V gene. CDR3 amino acids: CASSSPERGDTEAFF. The CDR3 DNA sequence: TGTGCCAGCAGCTCCCCAGAGAGGGGTGACACTGAAGCTTTCTTT. The whole variable domain, remainder taken from reference TRBV7-8 and TRBJ1-1, is GAGVSQSPRYKVAKRGQDVALRCDPISGHVSLFWYQQALGQGPEFLTYFQNEAQLDKSGLPSDRFFAERPEGSVSTLKIQRTQQEDSAVYLCASSSPERGDTEAFFGQGTRLTVV.

J is TRBJ1-4 and V is TRBV7-8, with D perhaps TRBD1 (6 bases). CDR3 size: 15 residues. Per germline, CDR1 SGHVS and CDR2 FQNEAQ. Trimming cost V 2 bases and J 7 bases, with 14 bases left between them. CDR3 residues: CASSLTRGRIEKLFF. CDR3 nucleotides: TGTGCCAGCAGCTTAACCAGGGGTCGGATTGAAAAACTGTTTTTT.

On this clone itself: Given a much more abundant clone one base away, this may be a read error. This chain joins TRBV11-3 and TRBJ1-1; possibly TRBD1 for D (5 bases). Trimming cost V 2 bases and J 3 bases, with 7 bases left between them. Germline V gene data show CDR1 as SGHNT and CDR2 as YENEEA. The CDR3 contains 13 residues. The CDR3 DNA is TGTGCCAGCAGCTTAACGGGGGACACTGAAGCTTTCTTT. This codes for CASSLTGDTEAFF.